The TCR beta chain described here comes from a study of Graves' ophthalmopathy and Graves' hyperthyroidism. The CDR3 spans 12 residues. Germline V gene lookup returns CDR1 SNHLY and CDR2 FYNNEI. V lost 5 bases, J lost 4 bases, and 9 bases lay in between. The study's findings and limits: Discrimination between ophthalmopathy and stable hyperthyroidism by a 13-signature model showed about 89% sensitivity and more than 65% specificity.

CDR3 regions of TCR beta were amplified from RNA transcripts. RT-PCR was first run with HTBI primers, then multiplex PCR in a second round. TCRdb re-analysed the multiplex PCR reads in MiXCR, keeping a single row per CDR3 protein. The sample includes roughly 1.1 million distinct CDR3 sequences, less than 45% of them seen just once. With respect to this clonotype: No antigen is known for it. This likely reflects a read error, since a far larger clone is one base away.

V and J are TRBV2 and TRBJ2-7; a weak D match, TRBD2 (6 bases). The receptor was isolated from an adult man with Graves' hyperthyroidism. Sequenced material: peripheral blood or thyroid tissue (not recorded which). In DNA, the CDR3 is TGTGCCAGCAGTAAGGCGGGGTACGAGCAGTACTTC. Translation: CASSKAGYEQYF.